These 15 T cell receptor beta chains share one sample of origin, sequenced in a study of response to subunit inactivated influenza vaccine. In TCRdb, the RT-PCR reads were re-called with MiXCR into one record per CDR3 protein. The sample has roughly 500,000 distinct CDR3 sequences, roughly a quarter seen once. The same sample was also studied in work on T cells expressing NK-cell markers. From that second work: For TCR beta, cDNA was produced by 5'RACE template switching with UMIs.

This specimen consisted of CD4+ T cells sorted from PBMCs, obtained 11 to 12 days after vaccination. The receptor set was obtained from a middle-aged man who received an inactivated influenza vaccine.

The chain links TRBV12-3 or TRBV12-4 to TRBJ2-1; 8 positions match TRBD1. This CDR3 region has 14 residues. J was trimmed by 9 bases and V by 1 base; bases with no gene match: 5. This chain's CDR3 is CASSLDRTGSEQFF. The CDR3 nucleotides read TGTGCCAGCAGTTTAGATAGGACAGGGAGTGAGCAGTTCTTC.

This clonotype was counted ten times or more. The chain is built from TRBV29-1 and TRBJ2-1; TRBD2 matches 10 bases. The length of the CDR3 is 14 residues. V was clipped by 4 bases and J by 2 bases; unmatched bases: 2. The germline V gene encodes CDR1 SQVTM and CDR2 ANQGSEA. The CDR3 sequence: CSVVGLAAYNEQFF. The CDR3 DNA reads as TGCAGCGTTGTCGGACTAGCGGCCTACAATGAGCAGTTCTTC.

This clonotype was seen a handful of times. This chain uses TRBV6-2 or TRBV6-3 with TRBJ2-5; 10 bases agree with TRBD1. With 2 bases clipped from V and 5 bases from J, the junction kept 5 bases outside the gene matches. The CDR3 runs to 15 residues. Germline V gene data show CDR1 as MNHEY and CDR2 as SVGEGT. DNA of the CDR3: TGTGCCAGCAGTTACGGCGACAGGGGGCATGAGACCCAGTACTTC. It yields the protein CASSYGDRGHETQYF.

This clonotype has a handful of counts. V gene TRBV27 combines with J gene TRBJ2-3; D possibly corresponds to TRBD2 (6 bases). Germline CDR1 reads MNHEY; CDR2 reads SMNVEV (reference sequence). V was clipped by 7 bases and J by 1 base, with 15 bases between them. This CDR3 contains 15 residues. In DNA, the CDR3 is TGTGCCAGCAACTCCGGGACTTTCCGCACAGATACGCAGTATTTT. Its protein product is CASNSGTFRTDTQYF.

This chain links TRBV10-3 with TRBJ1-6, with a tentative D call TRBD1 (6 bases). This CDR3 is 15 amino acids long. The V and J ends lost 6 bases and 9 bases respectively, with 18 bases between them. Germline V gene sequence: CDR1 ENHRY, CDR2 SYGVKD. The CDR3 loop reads CAIRGAGTSSSPLHF. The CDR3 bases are TGTGCCATCAGGGGGGCAGGGACTAGTAGTTCACCCCTCCACTTT.

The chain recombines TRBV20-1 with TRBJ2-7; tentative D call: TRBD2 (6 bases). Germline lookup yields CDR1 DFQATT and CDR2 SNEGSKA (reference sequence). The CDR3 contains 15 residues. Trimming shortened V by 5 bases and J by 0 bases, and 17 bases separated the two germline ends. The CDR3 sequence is CSAPKSVAASYEQYF. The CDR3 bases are TGCAGTGCTCCCAAATCCGTAGCGGCCTCCTACGAGCAGTACTTC.

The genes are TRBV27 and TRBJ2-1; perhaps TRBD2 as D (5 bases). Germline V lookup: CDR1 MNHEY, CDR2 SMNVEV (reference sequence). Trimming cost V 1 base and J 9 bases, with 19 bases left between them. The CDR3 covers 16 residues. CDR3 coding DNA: TGTGCCAGCAGTTTATTCGGGATCAGAGGGTCCTCTGAGCAGTTCTTC. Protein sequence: CASSLFGIRGSSEQFF.

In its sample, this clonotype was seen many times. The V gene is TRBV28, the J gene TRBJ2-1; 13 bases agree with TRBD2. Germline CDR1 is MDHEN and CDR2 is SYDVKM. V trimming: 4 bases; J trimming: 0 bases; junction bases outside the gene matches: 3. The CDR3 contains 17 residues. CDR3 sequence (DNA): TGTGCCAGCAGTTCTCGGACTAGCGGGGGCTCCTACAATGAGCAGTTCTTC. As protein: CASSSRTSGGSYNEQFF.

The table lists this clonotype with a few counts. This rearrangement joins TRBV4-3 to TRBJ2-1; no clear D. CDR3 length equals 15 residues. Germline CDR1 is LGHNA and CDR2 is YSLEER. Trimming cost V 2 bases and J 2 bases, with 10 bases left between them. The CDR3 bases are TGCGCCAGCAGCCAAAGCGTTGTGGCCTACAATGAGCAGTTCTTC. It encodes CASSQSVVAYNEQFF.

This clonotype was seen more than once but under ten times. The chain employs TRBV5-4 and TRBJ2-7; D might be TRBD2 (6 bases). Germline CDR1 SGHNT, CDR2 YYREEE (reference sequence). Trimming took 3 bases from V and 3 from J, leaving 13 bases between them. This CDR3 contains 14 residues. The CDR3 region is CASSYGERVYEQYF. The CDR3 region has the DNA TGTGCCAGCAGCTACGGGGAGCGGGTCTACGAGCAGTACTTC.

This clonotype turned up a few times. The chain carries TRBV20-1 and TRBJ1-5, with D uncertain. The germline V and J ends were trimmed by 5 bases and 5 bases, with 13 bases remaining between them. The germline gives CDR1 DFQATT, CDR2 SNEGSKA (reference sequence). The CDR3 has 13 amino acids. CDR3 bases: TGCAGTGCTTCCCCGGGGTCCCATCAGCCCCAGCATTTT. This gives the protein CSASPGSHQPQHF.

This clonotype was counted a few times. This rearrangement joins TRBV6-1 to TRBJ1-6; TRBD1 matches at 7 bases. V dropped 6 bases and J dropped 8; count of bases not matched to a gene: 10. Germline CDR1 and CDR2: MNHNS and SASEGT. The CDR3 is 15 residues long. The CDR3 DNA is TGTGCCAGCAGGCACACAGGGGCCGCGGATTCACCCCTCCACTTT. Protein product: CASRHTGAADSPLHF.

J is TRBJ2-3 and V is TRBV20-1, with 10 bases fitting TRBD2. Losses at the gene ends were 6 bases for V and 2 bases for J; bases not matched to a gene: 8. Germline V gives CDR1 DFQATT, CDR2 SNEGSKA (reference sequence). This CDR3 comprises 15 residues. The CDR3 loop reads CSATLAGAYTDTQYF. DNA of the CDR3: TGCAGTGCGACCCTAGCGGGGGCTTACACAGATACGCAGTATTTT.

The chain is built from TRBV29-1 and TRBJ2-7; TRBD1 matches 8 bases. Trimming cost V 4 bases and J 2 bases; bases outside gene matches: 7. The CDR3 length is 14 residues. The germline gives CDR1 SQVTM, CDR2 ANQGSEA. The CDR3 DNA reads TGCAGCGTTGTAGGCCAGGGGGCCACCTACGAGCAGTACTTC. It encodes CSVVGQGATYEQYF.

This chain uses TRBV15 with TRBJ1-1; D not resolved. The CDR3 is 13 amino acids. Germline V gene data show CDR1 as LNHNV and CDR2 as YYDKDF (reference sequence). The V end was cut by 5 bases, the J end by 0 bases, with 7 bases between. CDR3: CATSARVNTEAFF. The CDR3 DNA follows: TGTGCCACCAGCGCAAGAGTGAACACTGAAGCTTTCTTT.